Listed here are 30 T cell receptor delta chains from one sample, sequenced in a study of gamma-delta T cells after stem cell transplantation. TCRdb re-called clones from the RT-PCR reads via CATT. The table has roughly 1,400 delta-chain clones, about 15% seen once; the top ten hold around 25%. Sequenced input: gamma-delta T cells. These receptors were collected from a human donor. It is not recorded whose cells these are; they may come from a transplant donor.

This clone was seen a few times. One base separates it from a far larger clone, so it is likely a read error. The V and J genes are TRDV2 and TRDJ1; D uncertain. V was cut by 5 bases and J by 1 base, with 19 bases left in between. This CDR3 comprises 16 residues. The germline gives CDR1 GEAIGNYY, CDR2 EKD. CDR3 region: CACGGLGTRGTDKLIF. The CDR3 coding sequence is TGTGCCTGTGGCGGCTTGGGCACAAGGGGCACCGATAAACTCATCTTT.

Turning to this clone: A far more abundant clone sits one base away, making this likely a read error. This sample also contains other DNA sequences that code for the same CDR3. The J gene is TRDJ1, the V gene TRDV2; 11 bases map to TRDD3. Germline-derived CDR1 and CDR2 are GEAIGNYY and EKD. There are 17 residues in the CDR3. V shed 0 bases and J 10 bases; nucleotides not matched to a gene: 15. The CDR3 bases are TGTGCCTGTGACACCGTACTGGGCTGGGGGATACCCGGGATACTCATCTTT. Residues: CACDTVLGWGIPGILIF.

This clone was picked up a small number of times. This chain links TRAV29/DV5 with TRDJ1; TRDD3 matches at 9 bases. Germline V gene data show CDR1 as NSMFDY and CDR2 as ISSIKDK. With 0 bases clipped from V and 3 bases from J, the junction kept 15 bases outside the gene matches. CDR3 length: 18 amino acids. The CDR3 is CAASGGIFWGIAADKLIF. The CDR3 nucleotides read TGTGCAGCAAGCGGGGGGATATTCTGGGGGATTGCTGCCGATAAACTCATCTTT. Together with reference TRAV29/DV5 and TRDJ1, the CDR3 gives the full variable domain: DQQVKQNSPSLSVQEGRISILNCDYTNSMFDYFLWYKKYPAEGPTFLISISSIKDKNEDGRFTVFLNKSAKHLSLHIVPSQPGDSAVYFCAASGGIFWGIAADKLIFGKGTRVTVEP.

As concerns this clone: A read error is likely here: a far larger clone is one base away. Other DNA sequences in this sample translate to the same CDR3. This CDR3 is CACDTVRDKRMYTDKLIF. The DNA of the CDR3 is TGTGCCTGTGACACCGTCCGGGATAAGAGAATGTACACCGATAAACTCATCTTT. The chain is built from TRDV2 and TRDJ1; perhaps TRDD3 as D (6 bases). This CDR3 comprises 18 residues. Per the germline V gene, CDR1 is GEAIGNYY and CDR2 is EKD. V was shortened by 0 bases and J by 0 bases, with 19 bases between the two germline ends.

This clone was counted only a few times. This DNA's translation and the protein TCRdb lists, from a much larger clone, do not match at residue 6, likely due to a read error; the protein shown is translated from the DNA. This sequence joins TRDV2 and TRDJ1, with D uncertain. The CDR3 loop spans 17 amino acids. Per germline, CDR1 GEAIGNYY and CDR2 EKD. Trimming took 4 bases from V and 4 from J, leaving 24 bases between them. The CDR3 is CACDSIGVLSLNDKLIF. Here the CDR3 DNA reads TGTGCCTGTGATTCTATCGGGGTCCTTTCGCTAAACGATAAACTCATCTTT.

On this clone: This likely stems from a read error, as it lies one base from a far larger clone. The chain is built from TRDV1 and TRDJ1; tentatively, D is TRDD2 or TRDD3 (8 bases each). Germline V gene lookup returns CDR1 TSWWSYY and CDR2 QGS. The length of the CDR3 is 21 residues. The CDR3 is CAVGARFLRLLSRGIRPKLIF. The CDR3 DNA is TGTGCTGTTGGGGCCCGCTTCCTACGTTTATTGAGTAGAGGGATACGGCCTAAACTCATCTTT.

On this clone: It is likely a read error: a sequence one base away is far more abundant. This same CDR3 is encoded by further DNA sequences in the sample. The chain links TRDV2 to TRDJ1; 10 positions match TRDD3. This CDR3 region has 16 residues. The germline gives CDR1 GEAIGNYY, CDR2 EKD. Trimming removed 1 base from V and 1 base from J; junction bases left unmatched: 5. The CDR3 coding sequence is TGTGCCTGTGACACGTTGGGGGATACTATCACCGATAAACTCATCTTT. Translating it yields CACDTLGDTITDKLIF.

Turning to this clone: A far larger clone is one base from this, pointing to a likely read error. Other DNA sequences within the sample encode an identical CDR3. This rearrangement joins TRDV2 to TRDJ1; TRDD3 agrees at 10 bases. The CDR3 contains 19 residues. The trim removed 2 bases at V and 0 bases at J, leaving 14 bases unmatched. Germline V gives CDR1 GEAIGNYY, CDR2 EKD. The CDR3 nucleotides are TGTGCCTGTGACAACCTAGGTTTCACTGGGGGATTGTACACCGATAAACTCATCTTT. This sequence encodes CACDNLGFTGGLYTDKLIF.

This clone has only a few counts. Since a far larger clone is one base different, this is likely a read error. The chain recombines TRDV2 with TRDJ1; TRDD3 aligns across 9 bases. Germline V gene data show CDR1 as GEAIGNYY and CDR2 as EKD. Losses at the gene ends were 6 bases for V and 0 bases for J; bases not matched to a gene: 25. CDR3 length: 21 amino acids. The CDR3 DNA is TGTGCCTGTAACCCGATCCTACCGAACCCTACTGGGGGACTGTACACCGATAAACTCATCTTT. It specifies CACNPILPNPTGGLYTDKLIF.

Notes on this clone: A single base is all that separates this from a far larger clone, so a read error is likely. The rearrangement joins TRDV2 to TRDJ2, with 11 bases matching TRDD3. After removal of 1 base from V and 7 bases from J, the junction contained 1 base not matched to a gene. The length of the CDR3 is 14 residues. Germline CDR1 GEAIGNYY, CDR2 EKD. The CDR3 coding sequence is TGTGCCTGTGACACACTGGGGGATATAGCACAACTCTTCTTT. Protein sequence: CACDTLGDIAQLFF.

A few counts support this clone. With a far larger clone one base away, a read error is the likely cause. The chain uses TRDV2 and TRDJ1; 10 bases match TRDD3. The CDR3 loop spans 19 amino acids. Germline assignment: CDR1 GEAIGNYY and CDR2 EKD. V gave up 2 bases and J gave up 0 bases; unmatched junction bases: 14. CDR3 protein: CACDNLGLTGGLYTDKLIF. CDR3 in DNA: TGTGCCTGTGACAACCTAGGCCTCACTGGGGGATTGTACACCGATAAACTCATCTTT.

This clone appeared a few times. A far larger clone is just one base off, so this is likely a read error. This same CDR3 is encoded by further DNA sequences in the sample. This chain joins TRDV2 and TRDJ1, with a possible D match to TRDD3 (6 bases). This CDR3 region has 18 residues. Germline loops: CDR1 GEAIGNYY, CDR2 EKD. With 1 base removed from V and 0 bases from J, the gap between germline ends came to 20 bases. The CDR3 DNA reads TGTGCCTGTGACACTGTCCGGGATAAGAGGATGTACACCGATAAACTCATCTTT. Translated, it gives CACDTVRDKRMYTDKLIF.

This clone was seen more than once but under ten times. The chain employs TRDV2 and TRDJ1; 10 nucleotides match TRDD3. This CDR3 has 19 residues. After removal of 9 bases from V and 1 base from J, the junction contained 22 bases not matched to a gene. CDR1 and CDR2 (germline): GEAIGNYY, EKD. The CDR3 loop is CARNDMSTGGLARTDKLIF. In DNA form, the CDR3 reads TGTGCCCGTAACGACATGTCTACTGGGGGATTGGCCCGCACCGATAAACTCATCTTT.

The sample holds a few counts of this clone. V gene TRDV2 combines with J gene TRDJ1; 8 bases are shared with TRDD3. Germline-derived CDR1 and CDR2 are GEAIGNYY and EKD. V lost 0 bases and J lost 3; bases outside the gene matches: 11. This CDR3 comprises 17 residues. CDR3 sequence: CACDTVGDSRQPDKLIF. The CDR3 nucleotides read TGTGCCTGTGACACCGTGGGGGATTCTAGGCAGCCCGATAAACTCATCTTT.

Of note for this clone: The TCRdb protein comes from a much larger clone and disagrees with this DNA's translation at residue 11, likely due to a read error; the protein given here is derived from the DNA. The rearrangement links TRDV2 to TRDJ1; D uncertain. Germline CDR1 reads GEAIGNYY; CDR2 reads EKD. The CDR3 spans 14 residues. This CDR3 is CACDLLPDTDILIF. The CDR3, as DNA: TGTGCCTGTGACCTCCTCCCGGACACCGATATACTCATCTTT.

A note on this clone: The protein recorded in TCRdb matches a much larger clone and deviates from this DNA's translation at residue 3, suggesting a read error; the protein here is obtained by translating the DNA. The V gene is TRDV2, the J gene TRDJ1; the match to TRDD3 covers 8 bases. Germline lookup yields CDR1 GEAIGNYY and CDR2 EKD. There are 17 residues in the CDR3. The CDR3 coding sequence is TGTGCCCGTGACACCGTGCTTCTGGGGGACCCCACCGATAAACTCATCTTT. As protein: CARDTVLLGDPTDKLIF.

On this clone: A far larger clone is off by one base, so a read error is likely. V is TRDV1 and J is TRDJ1, with D possibly matching TRDD3 (6 bases). The CDR3 totals 23 residues. V lost 1 base to trimming and J lost 3 bases, with 36 bases between them. The germline V gene encodes CDR1 TSWWSYY and CDR2 QGS. The CDR3 DNA sequence: TGTGCTCTTGGGGAACACTTCCACCCCAGAGCTTTACTGGAGGATACTGGTCCCGATAAACTCATCTTT. Protein: CALGEHFHPRALLEDTGPDKLIF.

Remarks on this clone: The protein that TCRdb holds for this DNA derives from a much larger clone and differs from the translated DNA at residue 12, which likely indicates a read error; the protein shown here is translated from the DNA. The chain recombines TRDV2 with TRDJ1, with D uncertain. Germline CDR1 reads GEAIGNYY; CDR2 reads EKD. This CDR3 is built from 14 residues. The CDR3, as DNA: TGTGCCTGTGACCTCCTCCCGGACACCGATAAACCCATCTTT. The encoded protein is CACDLLPDTDKPIF.

Details on this clone: The likely explanation is a read error, given a far larger clone one base away. Other nucleotide sequences in the sample specify the same CDR3. The J gene is TRDJ1, the V gene TRDV2; D may be TRDD3 (5 bases). The CDR3 sequence is 17 residues long. The germline V gene has CDR1 GEAIGNYY and CDR2 EKD. Trimming removed 4 bases at V and 4 bases at J, with 24 bases between. DNA of the CDR3: TGTGCCTGTGATTCTCTTGGGGTCCTTTCGCTAAACGATAAACTCATCTTT. Its protein is CACDSLGVLSLNDKLIF.

With regard to this clone: This probably arose from a read error, given a far larger clone one base away. Other DNA variants within this sample encode the same CDR3. The J gene is TRDJ1, the V gene TRDV2, with TRDD3 identical over 8 bases. Unmatched junction bases numbered 20, after V lost 0 bases and J lost 0 bases. The CDR3 spans 21 residues. Germline V lookup: CDR1 GEAIGNYY, CDR2 EKD. Written as DNA, the CDR3 is TGTGCCTGTGACACCCTCCCCTCTAGTACTGGGGGGGCACCATACACCGATAAACTCATCTTT. It codes for CACDTLPSSTGGAPYTDKLIF.

This clone was detected a few times. This may stem from a read error, because a much larger clone lies one nucleotide away. This chain connects TRDV2 to TRDJ1; weak D call: TRDD3 (6 bases). CDR1 is GEAIGNYY and CDR2 is EKD in the germline V gene. The CDR3 has 19 amino acids. The CDR3 nucleotides are TGTGCCTGTGGCACCTGGCGACCTCCACATACGGGGGAACTCGGTAAACTCATCTTT. Protein: CACGTWRPPHTGELGKLIF.

As to this clone: It differs at one base from a far larger clone, so likely a read error. The chain carries TRDV2 and TRDJ3; 13 bases align to TRDD3. The CDR3 is made up of 21 amino acids. In germline, CDR1 is GEAIGNYY, CDR2 EKD. Unmatched junction bases numbered 15, after V lost 6 bases and J lost 2 bases. CDR3 sequence: CACCSLGTGGYGPWDTRQMFF. CDR3 nucleotide sequence: TGTGCCTGTTGCTCGCTGGGTACTGGGGGATACGGACCCTGGGACACCCGACAGATGTTTTTC.

Within the sample, this clone is large. The sample contains more than one DNA sequence encoding this CDR3. The rearrangement joins TRDV2 to TRDJ1; 9 positions agree with TRDD3. The CDR3 runs to 15 residues. Germline assignment: CDR1 GEAIGNYY and CDR2 EKD. After removal of 0 bases from V and 0 bases from J, the junction contained 1 base not matched to a gene. CDR3 nucleotide sequence: TGTGCCTGTGACACCCTGGGGGATCACACCGATAAACTCATCTTT. This sequence encodes CACDTLGDHTDKLIF.

Details on this clone: Since a far larger clone is one base different, this is likely a read error. The same CDR3 can be traced to other DNA sequences in this sample. The V and J genes are TRDV2 and TRDJ1, with 8 bases fitting TRDD3. This CDR3 region has 15 residues. V was pared by 0 bases and J by 2 bases, with 4 bases of the junction left unmatched. Germline assignment: CDR1 GEAIGNYY and CDR2 EKD. CDR3 in amino acids: CACDTLGDTTDKLIF. CDR3 nucleotides: TGTGCCTGTGACACCCTAGGGGATACAACCGATAAACTCATCTTT.

A note on this clone: The protein recorded in TCRdb matches a much larger clone and deviates from this DNA's translation at residue 6, suggesting a read error; the protein here is obtained by translating the DNA. The rearrangement joins TRDV2 to TRDJ1, with TRDD3 identical over 11 bases. The CDR3 contains 16 residues. The junction had 15 bases not matched to a gene; V was cut back by 3 bases and J by 10 bases. Germline CDR1 and CDR2: GEAIGNYY and EKD. CDR3 protein: CACDERDAGGYYRLIF. Written as DNA, the CDR3 is TGTGCCTGTGACGAACGTGACGCTGGGGGATACTATAGACTCATCTTT.

About this clone: TCRdb has a much larger clone's protein, which differs at residue 11 from the translation of this DNA, likely because of a read error; what is shown is the protein translated from the DNA. This sequence joins TRDV2 and TRDJ1; no reliable D call. The CDR3 consists of 16 residues. Trimming shortened V by 0 bases and J by 3 bases, and 16 bases separated the two germline ends. Looked up from germline, CDR1 is GEAIGNYY and CDR2 is EKD. CDR3 in DNA: TGTGCCTGTGACACCATCGTTCCCTTAAACCCCGATAAACTCATCTTT. Translating it yields CACDTIVPLNPDKLIF.

This clone was counted between two and nine times. A single base is all that separates this from a far larger clone, so a read error is likely. Within the sample, other DNA sequences also encode this same CDR3. The chain uses TRDV2 and TRDJ1; D perhaps matches TRDD1 (5 bases). The CDR3 length is 13 residues. Germline CDR1 reads GEAIGNYY; CDR2 reads EKD. The CDR3 sequence: CACDTIGADKLIF. CDR3 bases: TGTGCTTGTGACACAATAGGGGCCGATAAACTCATCTTT.

This clone occurred a few times. A far larger clone lies a single base away; this is likely a read error. The V and J genes are TRDV2 and TRDJ1; D might be TRDD3 (5 bases). V was clipped by 0 bases and J by 3 bases, with 13 bases between them. Per the germline V gene, CDR1 is GEAIGNYY and CDR2 is EKD. This CDR3 spans 15 amino acids. The CDR3 DNA reads as TGTGCCTGTGACACCGTTGGGAGATACCCCGATAAACTCATCTTT. Its translation is CACDTVGRYPDKLIF.

This clone is hyperexpanded in the sample. The identical CDR3 is also encoded by other nucleotide sequences in the sample. This rearrangement joins TRDV2 to TRDJ1, with TRDD3 matching over 9 bases. Germline V gene sequence: CDR1 GEAIGNYY, CDR2 EKD. Trimming took 2 bases from V and 0 from J; bases not matched to a gene: 12. This CDR3 region has 18 residues. The CDR3 nucleotides are TGTGCCTGTGACAACTTACTGGGGGACCCTGCCGACACCGATAAACTCATCTTT. Translating gives CACDNLLGDPADTDKLIF.

By sample fraction, this clone is large. The sample has other DNA sequences that encode this CDR3 too. This chain joins TRDV2 and TRDJ1; a weak D match, TRDD3 (5 bases). Trimming cost V 0 bases and J 3 bases, with 10 bases left between them. The CDR3 is made up of 14 amino acids. Germline-derived CDR1 and CDR2 are GEAIGNYY and EKD. This CDR3 is CACDTVGGPDKLIF. CDR3 nucleotide sequence: TGTGCCTGTGACACCGTAGGGGGTCCCGATAAACTCATCTTT.